This entry lists 4 T cell receptor beta chains sequenced from one sample in a study of blood T cell repertoires in COVID-19. Here immunoSEQ multiplex PCR was the method, and the copy in TCRdb shows in-frame clones only, minus some. The sample yields some 220,000 clones, 80% to 90% seen once. Specimen: PBMCs or T cells enriched from blood (not recorded which). The receptors were sampled from a woman aged 45-65 years in a cohort exposed to, infected with or recovered from COVID-19 (not recorded which).

The chain recombines TRBV5-6 with TRBJ2-7; D gene unclear. This CDR3 is 16 amino acids long. The V gene's germline CDR1 is SGHDT and CDR2 YYEEEE. V lost 3 bases and J 3 bases, leaving 19 bases between the germline ends. The CDR3: CASSYGRRTDYYEQYF. CDR3 in DNA: TGTGCCAGCAGCTATGGCCGCCGCACCGATTACTACGAGCAGTACTTC.

The chain employs TRBV21-1 and TRBJ2-3; the table's D call, TRBD1, was not checked against the DNA. TRBV21-1 is assigned pseudogene status. The CDR3 covers 16 residues. CDR3 sequence reads: CASSDPGGLNTDTQYF. CDR3 bases: TGTGCCAGCAGCGACCCAGGGGGCCTCAACACAGATACGCAGTATTTT.

The chain has TRBV28 and TRBJ1-4; tentatively, D is TRBD1 (5 bases). Germline V lookup: CDR1 MDHEN, CDR2 SYDVKM. V was clipped by 10 bases and J by 8 bases, with 20 bases between them. CDR3 length: 14 residues. CDR3 in DNA: TGTGCCACCCAAGCGGGGGGATTAGGGGAAAAACTGTTTTTT. Protein sequence: CATQAGGLGEKLFF.

The chain joins TRBV4-3 to TRBJ2-1, with 12 positions matching TRBD1. Germline lookup yields CDR1 LGHNA and CDR2 YSLEER. The CDR3 runs 21 residues. V dropped 0 bases and J dropped 3; count of bases not matched to a gene: 15. CDR3 amino acids: CASSQDEYGTGGASYYNEQFF. DNA for the CDR3: TGCGCCAGCAGCCAAGACGAGTACGGGACAGGGGGCGCCTCCTACTACAATGAGCAGTTCTTC.